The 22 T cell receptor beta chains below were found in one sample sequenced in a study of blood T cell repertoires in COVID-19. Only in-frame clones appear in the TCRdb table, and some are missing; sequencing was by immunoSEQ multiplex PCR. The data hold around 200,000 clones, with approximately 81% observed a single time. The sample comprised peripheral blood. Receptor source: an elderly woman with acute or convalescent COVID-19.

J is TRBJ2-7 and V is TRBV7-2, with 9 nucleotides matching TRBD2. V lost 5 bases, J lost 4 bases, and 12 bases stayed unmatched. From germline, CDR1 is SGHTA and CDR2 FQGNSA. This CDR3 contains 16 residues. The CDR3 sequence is CASSLWTSEFLYEQYF. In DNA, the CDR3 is TGTGCCAGCAGCCTGTGGACTAGCGAGTTTCTATACGAGCAGTACTTC.

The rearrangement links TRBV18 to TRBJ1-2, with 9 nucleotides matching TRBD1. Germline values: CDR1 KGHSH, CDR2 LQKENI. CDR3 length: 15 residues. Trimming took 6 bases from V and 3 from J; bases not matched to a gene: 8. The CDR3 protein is CASSPGQGRDYGYTF. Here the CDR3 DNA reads TGTGCCAGCTCCCCGGGACAGGGTCGGGACTATGGCTACACCTTC.

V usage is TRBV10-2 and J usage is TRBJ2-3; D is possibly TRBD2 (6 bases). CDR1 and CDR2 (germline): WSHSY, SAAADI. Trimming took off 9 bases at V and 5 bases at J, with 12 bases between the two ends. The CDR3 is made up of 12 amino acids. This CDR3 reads CASSLAVDTQYF. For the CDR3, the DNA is TGCGCCAGTTCACTAGCTGTAGATACGCAGTATTTT.

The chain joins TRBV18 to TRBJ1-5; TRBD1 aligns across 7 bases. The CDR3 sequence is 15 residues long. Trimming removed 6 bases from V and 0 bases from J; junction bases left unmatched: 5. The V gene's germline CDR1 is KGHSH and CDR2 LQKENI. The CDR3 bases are TGTGCCAGCTCGCTAGACAGGGTTAGCAATCAGCCCCAGCATTTT. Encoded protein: CASSLDRVSNQPQHF. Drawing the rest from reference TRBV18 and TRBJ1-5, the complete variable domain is NAGVMQNPRHLVRRRGQEARLRCSPMKGHSHVYWYRQLPEEGLKFMVYLQKENIIDESGMPKERFSAEFPKEGPSILRIQQVVRGDSAAYFCASSLDRVSNQPQHFGDGTRLSIL.

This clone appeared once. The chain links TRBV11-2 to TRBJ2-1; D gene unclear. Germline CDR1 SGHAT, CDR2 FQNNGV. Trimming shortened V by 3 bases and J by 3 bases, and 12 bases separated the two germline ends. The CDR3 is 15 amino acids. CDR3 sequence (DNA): TGTGCCAGCAGCTTCACCGGCGGAGTCTACAATGAGCAGTTCTTC. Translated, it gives CASSFTGGVYNEQFF.

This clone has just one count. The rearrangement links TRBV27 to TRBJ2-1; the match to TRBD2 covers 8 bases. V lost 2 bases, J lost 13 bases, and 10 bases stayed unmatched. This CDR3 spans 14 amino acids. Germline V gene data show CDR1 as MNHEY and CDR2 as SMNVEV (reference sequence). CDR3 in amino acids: CASSLRGLGISQFF. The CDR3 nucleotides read TGTGCCAGCAGTTTAAGGGGACTAGGAATTTCACAGTTCTTC.

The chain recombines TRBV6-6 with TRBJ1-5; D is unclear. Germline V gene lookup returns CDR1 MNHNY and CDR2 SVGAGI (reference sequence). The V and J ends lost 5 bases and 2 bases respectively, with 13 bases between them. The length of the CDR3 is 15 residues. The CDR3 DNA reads TGTGCCAGCAGTCTCAGAAGTTCAGGCAATCAGCCCCAGCATTTT. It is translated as CASSLRSSGNQPQHF.

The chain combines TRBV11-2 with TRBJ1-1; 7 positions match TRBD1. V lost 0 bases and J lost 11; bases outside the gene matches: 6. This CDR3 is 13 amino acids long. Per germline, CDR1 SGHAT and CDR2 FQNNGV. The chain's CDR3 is CASSLDLRGQAFF. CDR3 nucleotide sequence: TGTGCCAGCAGCTTAGATCTAAGGGGGCAGGCTTTCTTT.

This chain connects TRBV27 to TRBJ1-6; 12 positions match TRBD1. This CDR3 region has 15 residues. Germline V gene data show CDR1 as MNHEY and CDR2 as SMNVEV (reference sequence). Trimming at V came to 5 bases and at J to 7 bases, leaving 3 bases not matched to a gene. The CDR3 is CASSLGTGGNSPLHF. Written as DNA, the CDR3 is TGTGCCAGCAGTCTAGGGACAGGGGGCAATTCACCCCTCCACTTT.

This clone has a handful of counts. The CDR3 DNA sequence: TGTGCCAGCAGCCAAGAGGGGGCGGGCGGACTCAATGAGCAGTTCTTC. Its protein is CASSQEGAGGLNEQFF. The chain couples TRBV4-2 to TRBJ2-1, with a possible D match to TRBD1 (6 bases). The germline V gene has CDR1 LGHNA and CDR2 YNFKEQ. With 0 bases removed from V and 6 bases from J, the gap between germline ends came to 15 bases. The CDR3 has 16 amino acids.

CDR3: CAWSATSTDTQYF. The CDR3, as DNA: TGTGCCTGGAGTGCGACTAGCACAGATACGCAGTATTTT. The V call is TRBV30, the J call TRBJ2-3; D gene uncertain. Germline CDR1 reads GTSNPN; CDR2 reads SVGIG (reference sequence). The CDR3 is 13 residues long. Trimming took 1 base from V and 0 from J, leaving 5 bases between them.

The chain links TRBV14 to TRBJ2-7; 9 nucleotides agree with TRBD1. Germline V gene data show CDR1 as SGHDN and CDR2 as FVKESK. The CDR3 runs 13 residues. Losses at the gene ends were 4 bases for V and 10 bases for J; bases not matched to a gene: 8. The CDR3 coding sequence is TGTGCCAGCAGCCGACCGGGACAGGGTTATCAGTACTTC. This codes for CASSRPGQGYQYF.

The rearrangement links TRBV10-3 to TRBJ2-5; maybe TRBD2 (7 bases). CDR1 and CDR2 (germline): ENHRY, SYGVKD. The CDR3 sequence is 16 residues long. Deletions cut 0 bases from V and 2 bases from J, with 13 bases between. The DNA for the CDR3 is TGTGCCATCAGTGAGTCAACGGGGGGCAGACAAGAGACCCAGTACTTC. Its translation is CAISESTGGRQETQYF.

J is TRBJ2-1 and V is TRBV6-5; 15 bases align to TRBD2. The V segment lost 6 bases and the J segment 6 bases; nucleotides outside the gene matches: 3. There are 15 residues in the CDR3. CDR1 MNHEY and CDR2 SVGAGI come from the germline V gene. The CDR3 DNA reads TGTGCCAGCAGGAGGGGACTAGCGGGAGGCAATGAGCAGTTCTTC. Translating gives CASRRGLAGGNEQFF.

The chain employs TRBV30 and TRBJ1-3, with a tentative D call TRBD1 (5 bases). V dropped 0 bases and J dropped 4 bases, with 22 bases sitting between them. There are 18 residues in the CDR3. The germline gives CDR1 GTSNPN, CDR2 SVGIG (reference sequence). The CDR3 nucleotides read TGTGCCTGGAGTGTAGGTCCAGGGCGGAGCCTGGGGGGAAACACCATATATTTT. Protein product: CAWSVGPGRSLGGNTIYF.

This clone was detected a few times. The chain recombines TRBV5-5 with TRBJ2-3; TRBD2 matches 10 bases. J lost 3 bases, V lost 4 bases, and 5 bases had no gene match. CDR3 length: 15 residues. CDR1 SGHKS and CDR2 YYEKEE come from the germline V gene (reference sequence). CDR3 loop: CASSGLAGATDTQYF. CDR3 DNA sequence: TGTGCCAGCAGCGGTCTAGCGGGAGCGACAGATACGCAGTATTTT.

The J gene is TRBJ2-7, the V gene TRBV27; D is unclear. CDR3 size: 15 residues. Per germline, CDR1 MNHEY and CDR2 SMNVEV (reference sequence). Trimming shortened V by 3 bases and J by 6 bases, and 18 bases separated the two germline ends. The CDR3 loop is CASSFRIARDVEQYF. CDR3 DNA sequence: TGTGCCAGCAGTTTTCGTATAGCTCGTGATGTCGAGCAGTACTTC.

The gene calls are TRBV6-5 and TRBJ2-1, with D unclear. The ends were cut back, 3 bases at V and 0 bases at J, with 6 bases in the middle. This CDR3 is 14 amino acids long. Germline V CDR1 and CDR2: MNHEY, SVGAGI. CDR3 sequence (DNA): TGTGCCAGCAGTTATCGCGGCTCCTACAATGAGCAGTTCTTC. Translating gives CASSYRGSYNEQFF.

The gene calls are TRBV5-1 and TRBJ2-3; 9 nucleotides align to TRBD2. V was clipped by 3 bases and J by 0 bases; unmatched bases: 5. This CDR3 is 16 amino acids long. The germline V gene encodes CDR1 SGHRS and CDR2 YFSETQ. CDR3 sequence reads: CASSSTSGPSTDTQYF. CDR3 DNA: TGCGCCAGCAGCTCCACTAGCGGGCCGAGCACAGATACGCAGTATTTT.

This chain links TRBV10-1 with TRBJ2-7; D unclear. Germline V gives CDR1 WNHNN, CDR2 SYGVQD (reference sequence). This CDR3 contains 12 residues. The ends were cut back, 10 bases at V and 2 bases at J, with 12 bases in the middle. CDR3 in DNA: TGCGCCATGACTTTGCCGGCCTACGAGCAGTACTTC. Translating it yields CAMTLPAYEQYF.

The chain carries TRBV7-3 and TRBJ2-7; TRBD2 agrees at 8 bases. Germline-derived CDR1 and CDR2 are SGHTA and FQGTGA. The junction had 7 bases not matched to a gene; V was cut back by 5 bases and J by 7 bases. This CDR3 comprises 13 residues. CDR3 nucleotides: TGTGCCAGCAGCCCCGGGAGGGCGGGGGAGCAGTACTTC. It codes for CASSPGRAGEQYF.

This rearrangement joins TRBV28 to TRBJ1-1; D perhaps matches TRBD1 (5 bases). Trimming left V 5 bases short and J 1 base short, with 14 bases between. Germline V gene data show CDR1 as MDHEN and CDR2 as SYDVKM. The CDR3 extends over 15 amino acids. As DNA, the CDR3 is TGTGCCAGCAGTCCCCACGGGACTGGGAACACTGAAGCTTTCTTT. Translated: CASSPHGTGNTEAFF.